The entry below gives a single T cell receptor beta chain sequence along with its context. This sample is part of a study of blood T cell repertoires in COVID-19. Germline loops: CDR1 SGHKS, CDR2 YYEKEE (reference sequence). The CDR3 sequence is 14 residues long. V lost 4 bases to trimming and J lost 2 bases, with 12 bases between them. TCRdb's copy holds only in-frame clones and misses some; the assay was immunoSEQ multiplex PCR. Of some 240,000 clones listed, 80% to 90% are singletons. The chain employs TRBV5-5 and TRBJ1-2; D might be TRBD1 (6 bases). The sequencing input was peripheral blood. This sequence originates from a woman of 80 years or more with COVID-19, enrolled during active disease. CDR3 residues: CASSAMGANYGYTF. In DNA form, the CDR3 reads TGTGCCAGCAGCGCTATGGGGGCGAACTATGGCTACACCTTC.